This is a list of T cell receptor beta chains from one sample in a study of shared clonotypes between healthy human individuals. The repertoire was sequenced with immunoSEQ multiplex PCR; TCRdb's copy has only in-frame clones and lacks some. This sample carries nearly 500,000 clones, 70% to 80% of them seen once, and the ten largest clones take 10% to 15%. Sample: PBMCs. These receptors originate from a woman in her 40s in good health. Some clones in this sample may be carry-over from other donors' samples. The CDR3 runs from the conserved cysteine through the conserved F or W. D genes are given only for firm matches. Expanded clones get a size class; other rows say once, few or many, or leave the size out.

cdr3_aa: CASSSSPASGVANEQYF
cdr3_nt: TGTGCCAGCAGCTCAAGCCCTGCTAGCGGGGTGGCAAACGAGCAGTACTTC
v_call: TRBV5-4
j_call: TRBJ2-7
clone_size: .
d_call: TRBD2

cdr3_aa: CASRRTDNEQFF
cdr3_nt: TGCGCCAGCAGACGGACCGACAATGAGCAGTTCTTC
v_call: TRBV5-1
j_call: TRBJ2-1
clone_size: few
d_call: .

cdr3_aa: CASSLFRGRNTEAFF
cdr3_nt: TGTGCCAGCAGCCTGTTCAGGGGCAGGAACACTGAAGCTTTCTTT
v_call: TRBV5-8
j_call: TRBJ1-1
clone_size: .
d_call: .

cdr3_aa: CASEINRGISTDTQYF
cdr3_nt: TGTGCCAGCGAGATAAACAGGGGTATCAGCACAGATACGCAGTATTTT
v_call: TRBV25-1
j_call: TRBJ2-3
clone_size: .
d_call: TRBD1

cdr3_aa: CASSWTANTGELFF
cdr3_nt: TGTGCCAGCTCTTGGACAGCGAACACCGGGGAGCTGTTTTTT
v_call: TRBV6-6
j_call: TRBJ2-2
clone_size: .
d_call: .

cdr3_aa: CASSRWGAGERGYTF
cdr3_nt: TGTGCCAGCAGCCGGTGGGGCGCAGGAGAGAGGGGCTACACCTTC
v_call: TRBV5-4
j_call: TRBJ1-2
clone_size: .
d_call: .

cdr3_aa: CSATTAPGAFF
cdr3_nt: TGCAGTGCAACGACAGCTCCTGGAGCTTTCTTT
v_call: TRBV20-1
j_call: TRBJ1-1
clone_size: once
d_call: .

cdr3_aa: CASRASGIEGANVLTF
cdr3_nt: TGTGCCAGCAGAGCTAGCGGGATAGAAGGGGCCAACGTCCTGACTTTC
v_call: TRBV2
j_call: TRBJ2-6
clone_size: few
d_call: TRBD2

cdr3_aa: CATRAGPNTGELFF
cdr3_nt: TGCGCCACCCGGGCAGGGCCGAACACCGGGGAGCTGTTTTTT
v_call: TRBV4-1
j_call: TRBJ2-2
clone_size: .
d_call: .

cdr3_aa: CAWGPGVATNEKLFF
cdr3_nt: TGTGCCTGGGGACCAGGGGTTGCAACTAATGAAAAACTGTTTTTT
v_call: TRBV30
j_call: TRBJ1-4
clone_size: .
d_call: .

cdr3_aa: CASSPGLAGGYEQYF
cdr3_nt: TGTGCCAGCAGCCCCGGACTAGCGGGAGGCTACGAGCAGTACTTC
v_call: TRBV13
j_call: TRBJ2-7
clone_size: many
d_call: TRBD2

cdr3_aa: CASSDTTPGPYEQYF
cdr3_nt: TGTGCCAGCAGTGACACCACACCGGGACCGTACGAGCAGTACTTC
v_call: TRBV6-4
j_call: TRBJ2-7
clone_size: .
d_call: .

cdr3_aa: CASSFTLADLSYEQYF
cdr3_nt: TGTGCCAGCAGTTTCACACTAGCGGACCTATCCTACGAGCAGTACTTC
v_call: TRBV28
j_call: TRBJ2-7
clone_size: .
d_call: TRBD2

cdr3_aa: CASSARQSGNEQFF
cdr3_nt: TGTGCCAGCAGTGCCCGACAGAGTGGCAATGAGCAGTTCTTC
v_call: TRBV2
j_call: TRBJ2-1
clone_size: .
d_call: .

cdr3_aa: CASSLANGLAGVYEQYF
cdr3_nt: TGTGCCAGCAGCTTGGCCAACGGACTAGCGGGAGTTTATGAGCAGTACTTC
v_call: TRBV5-4
j_call: TRBJ2-7
clone_size: .
d_call: TRBD2

cdr3_aa: CASRPSGGVQETQYF
cdr3_nt: TGTGCCAGTAGACCTAGCGGGGGGGTTCAAGAGACCCAGTACTTC
v_call: TRBV19
j_call: TRBJ2-5
clone_size: .
d_call: TRBD2

cdr3_aa: CASSPGVGETQYF
cdr3_nt: TGTGCCAGCAGCCCAGGGGTCGGCGAGACCCAGTACTTC
v_call: TRBV11-2
j_call: TRBJ2-5
clone_size: .
d_call: .

cdr3_aa: CASTYGQEESEAFF
cdr3_nt: TGTGCCAGCACCTACGGACAGGAAGAATCTGAAGCTTTCTTT
v_call: TRBV11-1
j_call: TRBJ1-1
clone_size: .
d_call: TRBD1

cdr3_aa: CASSWSGTGRDTQYF
cdr3_nt: TGTGCCAGCAGCTGGTCCGGGACAGGGAGGGATACGCAGTATTTT
v_call: TRBV7-2
j_call: TRBJ2-3
clone_size: .
d_call: TRBD1

cdr3_aa: CASLYRSTGELFF
cdr3_nt: TGTGCCAGTCTTTACAGGAGCACCGGGGAGCTGTTTTTT
v_call: TRBV28
j_call: TRBJ2-2
clone_size: .
d_call: .

cdr3_aa: CASSRGGLGQPQHF
cdr3_nt: TGTGCCAGCAGCCGGGGCGGGCTTGGTCAGCCCCAGCATTTT
v_call: TRBV5-6
j_call: TRBJ1-5
clone_size: .
d_call: .

cdr3_aa: CASSPFKNTEAFF
cdr3_nt: TGTGCCAGCTCACCGTTTAAGAACACTGAAGCTTTCTTT
v_call: TRBV18
j_call: TRBJ1-1
clone_size: few
d_call: .

cdr3_aa: CASSHSPGEETYEQYF
cdr3_nt: TGTGCCAGCAGTCACTCCCCGGGAGAGGAGACCTACGAGCAGTACTTC
v_call: TRBV6-4
j_call: TRBJ2-7
clone_size: .
d_call: .

cdr3_aa: CASSLGPPTGFSNQPQHF
cdr3_nt: TGTGCCAGCAGTTTAGGGCCCCCAACAGGGTTTAGCAATCAGCCCCAGCATTTT
v_call: TRBV28
j_call: TRBJ1-5
clone_size: once
d_call: .

cdr3_aa: CSGDRGVGDEQFF
cdr3_nt: TGCAGCGGGGACAGGGGTGTCGGGGATGAGCAGTTCTTC
v_call: TRBV29-1
j_call: TRBJ2-1
clone_size: .
d_call: TRBD1

cdr3_aa: CASLKGTGRVQSFEAFF
cdr3_nt: TGTGCCAGCCTTAAGGGGACTGGACGTGTCCAAAGCTTTGAAGCTTTCTTT
v_call: TRBV28
j_call: TRBJ1-1
clone_size: .
d_call: .

cdr3_aa: CASSLARTGGADTQYF
cdr3_nt: TGCGCCAGCAGCTTGGCTAGGACAGGGGGCGCAGATACGCAGTATTTT
v_call: TRBV5-1
j_call: TRBJ2-3
clone_size: .
d_call: TRBD1

cdr3_aa: CASSQVTDTQYF
cdr3_nt: TGTGCCAGCAGCCAAGTCACAGATACGCAGTATTTT
v_call: TRBV4-2
j_call: TRBJ2-3
clone_size: .
d_call: .